This TCR beta chain is from a study of blood T cell repertoires in COVID-19. V gave up 1 base and J gave up 7 bases; unmatched junction bases: 5. This CDR3 has 15 amino acids. Per germline, CDR1 LGHNT and CDR2 FRNRAP. Clones were read by immunoSEQ multiplex PCR, and TCRdb kept only the in-frame ones, dropping some. The sample shows some 520,000 clones, roughly 89% of them seen only once. The chain combines TRBV12-5 with TRBJ1-5; 9 bases are shared with TRBD1. The sequenced sample was peripheral blood. The receptor comes from a man aged 18 to 29 with COVID-19, enrolled during active disease. CDR3 nucleotide sequence: TGTGCTAGTGGTTTGGGACAGGGGGATCGGCAGCCCCAGCATTTT. It specifies CASGLGQGDRQPQHF. Using reference TRBV12-5 and TRBJ1-5 for the parts outside the CDR3, the full variable domain is DARVTQTPRHKVTEMGQEVTMRCQPILGHNTVFWYRQTMMQGLELLAYFRNRAPLDDSGMPKDRFSAEMPDATLATLKIQPSEPRDSAVYFCASGLGQGDRQPQHFGDGTRLSIL.